This TCR beta chain was observed in a study of T cell responses to AZD1222 COVID-19 vaccine. This clone occurred a few times. Trimming removed 2 bases at V and 7 bases at J, with 14 bases between. The CDR3 length is 13 residues. CDR1 and CDR2 from the germline V gene are GTSNPN and SVGIG (reference sequence). Only in-frame clones appear in the TCRdb table, and some are missing; sequencing was by immunoSEQ multiplex PCR. The sample lists tens of thousands of clones; about 92% were seen once. This chain uses TRBV30 with TRBJ1-2, with a weak D call TRBD1 (5 bases). The sequencing used peripheral blood, collected on day 0 of AZD1222 vaccination. The source is an adult in good health. The CDR3 nucleotides are TGTGCCTGGAGTACGGGACGGTATCGTGGCTACACCTTC. Amino acid sequence: CAWSTGRYRGYTF.